This entry features one TCR beta chain sequence. Its antigen is not identified. This sample was taken from a study of CXCR3-negative and CXCR3-positive naive CD8 T cells. The method, 5' RACE with UMI labels, was used to prepare the TRB cDNA libraries. From its re-call of the 5' RACE reads, TCRdb lists each CDR3 protein once, without DNA. The table lists about 40,000 distinct CDR3 sequences, with roughly 1.8% in the top ten. Study-level findings and limits: Researchers report that CXCR3-positive naive cells carry more hydrophobic TRB CDR3s than CXCR3-negative naive cells. Fresh PBMCs were used in most assays, and CXCR3 expression partially decreased after cryopreservation. Naive CXCR3-negative cells resembled naive CXCR3-positive cells in TRBV-TRBJ usage; memory cells differed.

The germline V gene has CDR1 DFQATT and CDR2 SNEGSKA (reference sequence). This CDR3 has 14 amino acids. The TCR was taken from a human donor in good health. Some clones in this sample may be carry-over from other donors' samples. The sequenced material came from naive CXCR3- CD8+ T cells from blood. Stated subset: CD45RO-CCR7+CD27+CD95- naive CD8+ T cells lacking CXCR3 (TNR3-). The rearrangement uses TRBV20-1 and TRBJ2-7; as DNA is missing, the TRBD1 call by TCRdb cannot be tested. This CDR3 reads CSARSDTTIYEQYF.